The rows below give T cell receptor beta chains drawn from one sample of a study of blood T cell repertoires in COVID-19. Data came from immunoSEQ multiplex PCR; TCRdb stores just in-frame clones and leaves some out. This table holds approximately 100,000 clones, 85% found once. The sequenced material came from peripheral blood. These receptors were collected from a man older than 75 with acute or convalescent COVID-19. Both conserved end residues are part of each CDR3. D genes are given only for firm matches.

V gene	D gene	J gene	CDR3 protein	CDR3 DNA
TRBV12-5	-	TRBJ2-1	CASGLLHEQFF	TGTGCTAGTGGTTTGCTTCATGAGCAGTTCTTC
TRBV15	-	TRBJ2-7	CATSRDKDRFEFYEQYF	TGTGCCACCAGCAGAGATAAAGACAGATTTGAGTTCTACGAGCAGTACTTC
TRBV29-1	-	TRBJ1-5	CSVSLGSNQPQHF	TGCAGCGTTTCCCTCGGTAGCAATCAGCCCCAGCATTTT
TRBV28	TRBD1	TRBJ1-2	CASSYRGRGYTF	TGTGCCAGCAGTTACAGGGGTCGTGGCTACACCTTC
TRBV10-3	-	TRBJ1-2	CAISESRVGYGYTF	TGTGCCATCAGTGAGAGCAGGGTAGGATATGGCTACACCTTC
TRBV18	-	TRBJ1-5	CASSGQNSNQPQHF	TGTGCCAGCTCAGGACAAAATAGCAATCAGCCCCAGCATTTT
TRBV3-1/TRBV3-2	TRBD2	TRBJ2-3	CASSPLASGGPTDTQYF	TGTGCCAGCAGCCCGCTGGCTAGCGGGGGGCCCACAGATACGCAGTATTTT
TRBV19	-	TRBJ2-7	CASSQTDRTSYEQYF	TGTGCCAGTAGTCAAACAGACAGGACATCCTACGAGCAGTACTTC
TRBV6-5	-	TRBJ2-5	CASRASWADQETQYF	TGTGCCAGCCGAGCTTCTTGGGCAGATCAAGAGACCCAGTACTTC
TRBV11-3	TRBD1	TRBJ2-7	CASSPRTGGPSEQYF	TGTGCCAGCAGCCCGCGGACAGGGGGGCCGAGTGAGCAGTACTTC